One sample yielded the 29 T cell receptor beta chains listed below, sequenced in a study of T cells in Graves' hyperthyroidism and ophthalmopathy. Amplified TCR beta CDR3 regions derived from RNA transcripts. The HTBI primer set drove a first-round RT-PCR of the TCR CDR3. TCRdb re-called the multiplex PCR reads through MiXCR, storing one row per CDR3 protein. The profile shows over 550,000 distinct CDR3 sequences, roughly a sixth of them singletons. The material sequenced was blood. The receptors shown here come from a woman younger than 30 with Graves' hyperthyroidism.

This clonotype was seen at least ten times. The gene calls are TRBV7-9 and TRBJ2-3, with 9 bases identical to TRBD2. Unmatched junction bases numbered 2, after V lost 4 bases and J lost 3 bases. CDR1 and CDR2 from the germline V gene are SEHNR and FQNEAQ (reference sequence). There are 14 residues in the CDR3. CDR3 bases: TGTGCCAGCAGCTCAAGCGGGGGGACAGATACGCAGTATTTT. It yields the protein CASSSSGGTDTQYF. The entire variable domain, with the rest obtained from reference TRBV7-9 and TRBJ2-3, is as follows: DTGVSQNPRHKITKRGQNVTFRCDPISEHNRLYWYRQTLGQGPEFLTYFQNEAQLEKSRLLSDRFSAERPKGSFSTLEIQRTEQGDSAMYLCASSSSGGTDTQYFGPGTRLTVL.

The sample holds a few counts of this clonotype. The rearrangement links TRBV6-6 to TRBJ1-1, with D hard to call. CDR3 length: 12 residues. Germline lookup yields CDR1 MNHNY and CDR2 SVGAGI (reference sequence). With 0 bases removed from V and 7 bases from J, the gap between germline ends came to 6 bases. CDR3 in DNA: TGTGCCAGCAGTTACTCGGTTGGTGAAGCTTTCTTT. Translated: CASSYSVGEAFF.

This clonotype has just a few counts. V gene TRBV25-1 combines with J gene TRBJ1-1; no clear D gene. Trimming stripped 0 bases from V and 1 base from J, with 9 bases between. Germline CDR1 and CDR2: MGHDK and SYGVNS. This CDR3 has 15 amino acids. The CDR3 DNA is TGTGCCAGCAGTGAATATAAGAGCCGGAACACTGAAGCTTTCTTT. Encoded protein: CASSEYKSRNTEAFF.

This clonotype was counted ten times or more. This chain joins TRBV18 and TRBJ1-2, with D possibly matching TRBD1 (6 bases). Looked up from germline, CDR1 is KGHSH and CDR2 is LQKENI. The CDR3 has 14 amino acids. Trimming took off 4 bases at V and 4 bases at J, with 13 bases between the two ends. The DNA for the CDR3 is TGTGCCAGCTCACATACGACAGGATCCTATGGCTACACCTTC. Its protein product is CASSHTTGSYGYTF.

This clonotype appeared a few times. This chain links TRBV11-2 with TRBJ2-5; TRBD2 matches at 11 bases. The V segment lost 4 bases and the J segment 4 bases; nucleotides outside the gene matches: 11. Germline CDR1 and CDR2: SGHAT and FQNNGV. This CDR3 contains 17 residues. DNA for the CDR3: TGTGCCAGCAGCTCCGACCGTAGCGGGGGGGCATTAGAGACCCAGTACTTC. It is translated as CASSSDRSGGALETQYF.

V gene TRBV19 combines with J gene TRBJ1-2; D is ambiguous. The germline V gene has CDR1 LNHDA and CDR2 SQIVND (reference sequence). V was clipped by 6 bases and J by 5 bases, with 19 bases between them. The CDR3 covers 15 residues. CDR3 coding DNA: TGTGCCAGTAGCCCCCCCGTAAAGGACCCGTATGGCTACACCTTC. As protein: CASSPPVKDPYGYTF.

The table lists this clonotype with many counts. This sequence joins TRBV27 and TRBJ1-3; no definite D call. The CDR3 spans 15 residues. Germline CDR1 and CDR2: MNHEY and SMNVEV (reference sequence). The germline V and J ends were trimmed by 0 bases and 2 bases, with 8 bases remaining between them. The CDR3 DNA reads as TGTGCCAGCAGTTTATCGATGGGAACTGGAAACACCATATATTTT. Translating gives CASSLSMGTGNTIYF.

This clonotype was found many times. The DNA for the CDR3 is TGCAGTGCTAGAGATGGGACAGACTACAATGAGCAGTTCTTC. Its translation is CSARDGTDYNEQFF. The chain recombines TRBV20-1 with TRBJ2-1; TRBD1 matches 7 bases. V was pared by 0 bases and J by 3 bases, with 2 bases of the junction left unmatched. The length of the CDR3 is 14 residues. Germline V gives CDR1 DFQATT, CDR2 SNEGSKA (reference sequence).

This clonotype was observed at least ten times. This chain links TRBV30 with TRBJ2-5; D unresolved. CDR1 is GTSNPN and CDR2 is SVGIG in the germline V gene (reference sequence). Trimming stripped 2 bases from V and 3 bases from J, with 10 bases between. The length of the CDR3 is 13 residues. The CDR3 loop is CAWSLGREETQYF. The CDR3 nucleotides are TGTGCCTGGAGTCTGGGCAGAGAAGAGACCCAGTACTTC.

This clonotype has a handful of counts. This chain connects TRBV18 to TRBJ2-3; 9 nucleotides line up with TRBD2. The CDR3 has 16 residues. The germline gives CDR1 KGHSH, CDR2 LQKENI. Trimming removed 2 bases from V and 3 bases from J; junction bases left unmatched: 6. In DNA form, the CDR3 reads TGTGCCAGCTCACCAGCGGGAGGGCCCTCAACAGATACGCAGTATTTT. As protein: CASSPAGGPSTDTQYF.

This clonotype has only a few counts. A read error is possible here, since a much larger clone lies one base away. CDR3 sequence (DNA): TGTGCCAGCAGTACCCGACAGGGCATTACTGAAGCTTTCTTT. It encodes CASSTRQGITEAFF. The chain couples TRBV27 to TRBJ1-1; 7 bases map to TRBD1. V lost 5 bases, J lost 5 bases, and 8 bases stayed unmatched. Germline V lookup: CDR1 MNHEY, CDR2 SMNVEV (reference sequence). The CDR3 length is 14 residues.

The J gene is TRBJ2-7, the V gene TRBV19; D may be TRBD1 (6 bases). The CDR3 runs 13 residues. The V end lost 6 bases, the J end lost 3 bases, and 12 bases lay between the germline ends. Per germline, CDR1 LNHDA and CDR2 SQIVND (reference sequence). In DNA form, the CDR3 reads TGTGCCAGTAGCAGCTGGGACAACTACGAGCAGTACTTC. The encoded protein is CASSSWDNYEQYF.

The CDR3 spells CASGIKLGETQYF. Here the CDR3 DNA reads TGTGCCAGCGGAATTAAGCTGGGGGAGACCCAGTACTTC. The rearrangement links TRBV6-2 or TRBV6-3 to TRBJ2-5; D is uncertain. The CDR3 spans 13 residues. CDR1 MNHEY and CDR2 SVGEGT come from the germline V gene. V was trimmed by 8 bases and J by 5 bases, leaving 15 bases between them.

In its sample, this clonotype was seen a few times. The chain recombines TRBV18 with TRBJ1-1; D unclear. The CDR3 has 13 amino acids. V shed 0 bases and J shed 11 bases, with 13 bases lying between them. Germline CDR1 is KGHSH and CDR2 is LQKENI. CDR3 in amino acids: CASSPPPASNAFF. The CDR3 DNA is TGTGCCAGCTCACCACCGCCAGCATCCAATGCTTTCTTT.

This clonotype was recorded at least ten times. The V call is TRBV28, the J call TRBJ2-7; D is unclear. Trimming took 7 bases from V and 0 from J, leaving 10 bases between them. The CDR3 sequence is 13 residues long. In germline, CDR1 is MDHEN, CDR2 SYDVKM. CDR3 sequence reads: CASKGWGSYEQYF. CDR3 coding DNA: TGTGCCAGCAAAGGTTGGGGCTCCTACGAGCAGTACTTC.

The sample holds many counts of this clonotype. CDR3 amino acids: CASRIADDTQYF. For the CDR3, the DNA is TGTGCCAGCAGGATCGCAGATGATACGCAGTATTTT. The gene calls are TRBV2 and TRBJ2-3; D uncertain. The CDR3 consists of 12 residues. Germline lookup yields CDR1 SNHLY and CDR2 FYNNEI. V shed 6 bases and J shed 6 bases, with 10 bases lying between them.

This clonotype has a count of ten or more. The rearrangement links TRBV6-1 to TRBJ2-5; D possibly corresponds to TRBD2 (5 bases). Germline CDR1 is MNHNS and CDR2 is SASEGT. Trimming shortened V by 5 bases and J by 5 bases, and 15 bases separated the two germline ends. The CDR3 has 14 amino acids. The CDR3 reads CASSRGREWETQYF. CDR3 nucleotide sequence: TGTGCCAGCAGTCGGGGTAGGGAGTGGGAGACCCAGTACTTC.

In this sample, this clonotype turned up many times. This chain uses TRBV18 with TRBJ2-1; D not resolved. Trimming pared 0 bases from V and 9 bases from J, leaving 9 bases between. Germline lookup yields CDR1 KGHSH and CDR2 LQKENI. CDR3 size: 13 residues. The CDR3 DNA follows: TGTGCCAGCTCACCACCGGTTATTGGTGAGCAGTTCTTC. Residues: CASSPPVIGEQFF.

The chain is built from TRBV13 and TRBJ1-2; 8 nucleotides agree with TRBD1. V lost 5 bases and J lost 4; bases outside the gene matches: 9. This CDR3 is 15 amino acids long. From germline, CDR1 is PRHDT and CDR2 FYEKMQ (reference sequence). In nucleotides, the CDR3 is TGTGCCAGCAGCCAACGACAGGGGTCTGGCTATGGCTACACCTTC. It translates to CASSQRQGSGYGYTF.

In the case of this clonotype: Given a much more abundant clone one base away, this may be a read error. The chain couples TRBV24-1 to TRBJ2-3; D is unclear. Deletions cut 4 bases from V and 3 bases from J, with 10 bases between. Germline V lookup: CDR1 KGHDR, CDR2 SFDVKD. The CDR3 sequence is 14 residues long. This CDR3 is CATSDPYKTDTQYF. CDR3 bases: TGTGCCACCAGTGACCCTTACAAGACAGATACGCAGTATTTT.

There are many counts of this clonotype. The chain's CDR3 is CSAPRQGGEGFQYF. CDR3 in DNA: TGCAGTGCCCCCCGGCAGGGCGGCGAGGGGTTCCAGTACTTC. The chain links TRBV20-1 to TRBJ2-5; D possibly uses TRBD1 or TRBD2 (5 bases each). This CDR3 is 14 amino acids long. V lost 6 bases and J 10 bases, leaving 24 bases between the germline ends. Per germline, CDR1 DFQATT and CDR2 SNEGSKA (reference sequence).

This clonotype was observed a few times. The DNA for the CDR3 is TGCAGTGCTAGAGACCGGACTAGCGGGAGAGGTTTCAATGAGCAGTTCTTC. It is translated as CSARDRTSGRGFNEQFF. This sequence joins TRBV20-1 and TRBJ2-1; the match to TRBD2 covers 13 bases. The germline gives CDR1 DFQATT, CDR2 SNEGSKA (reference sequence). The V and J ends lost 0 bases and 6 bases, in that order; junction bases with no gene match: 8. CDR3 size: 17 residues.

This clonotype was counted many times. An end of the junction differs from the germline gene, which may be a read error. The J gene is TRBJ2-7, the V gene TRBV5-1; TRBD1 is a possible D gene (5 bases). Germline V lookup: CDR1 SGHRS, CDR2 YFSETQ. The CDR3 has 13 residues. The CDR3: CASSLEGPYEQYF. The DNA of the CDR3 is TGCGCCAGCAGCTTGGAGGGGCCCTATGAGCAGTACTTC.

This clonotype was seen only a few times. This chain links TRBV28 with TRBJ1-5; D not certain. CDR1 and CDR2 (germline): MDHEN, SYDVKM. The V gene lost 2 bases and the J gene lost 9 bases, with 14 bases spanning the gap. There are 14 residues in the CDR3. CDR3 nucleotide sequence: TGTGCCAGCAGTTTAGGGCAGGCGCTCAGGCCCCAGCATTTT. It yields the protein CASSLGQALRPQHF.

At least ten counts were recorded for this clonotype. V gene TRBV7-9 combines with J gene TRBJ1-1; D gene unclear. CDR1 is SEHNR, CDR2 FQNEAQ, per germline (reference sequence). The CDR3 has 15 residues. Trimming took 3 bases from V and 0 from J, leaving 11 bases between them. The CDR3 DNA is TGTGCCAGCAGCTTTCAACTCAGCATGAACACTGAAGCTTTCTTT. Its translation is CASSFQLSMNTEAFF.

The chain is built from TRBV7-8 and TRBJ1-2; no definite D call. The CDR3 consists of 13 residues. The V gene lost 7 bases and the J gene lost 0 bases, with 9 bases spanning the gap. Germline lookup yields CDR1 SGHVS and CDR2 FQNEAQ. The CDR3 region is CASTPLANYGYTF. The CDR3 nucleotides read TGTGCCAGCACTCCGCTAGCTAACTATGGCTACACCTTC.

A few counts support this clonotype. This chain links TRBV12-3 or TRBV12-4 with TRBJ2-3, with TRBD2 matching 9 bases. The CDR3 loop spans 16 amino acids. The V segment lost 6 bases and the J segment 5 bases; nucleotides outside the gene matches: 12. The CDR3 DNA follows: TGTGCCAGCAGAGCGGGGGGCCCGTGGGTGGGAGATACGCAGTATTTT. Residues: CASRAGGPWVGDTQYF.

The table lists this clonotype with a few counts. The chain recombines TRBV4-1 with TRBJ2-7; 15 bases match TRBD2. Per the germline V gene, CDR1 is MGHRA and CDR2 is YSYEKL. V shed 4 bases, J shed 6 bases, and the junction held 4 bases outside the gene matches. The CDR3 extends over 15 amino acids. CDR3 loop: CASSPGLAGGSEQYF. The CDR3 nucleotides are TGCGCCAGCAGCCCCGGACTAGCGGGAGGGTCCGAGCAGTACTTC.

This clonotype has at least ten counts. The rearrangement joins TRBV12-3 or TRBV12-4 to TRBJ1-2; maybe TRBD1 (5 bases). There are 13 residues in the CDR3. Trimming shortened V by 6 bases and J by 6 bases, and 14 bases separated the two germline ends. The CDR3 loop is CASRTSGLHGYTF. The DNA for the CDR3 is TGTGCCAGCAGAACTTCAGGGTTACATGGCTACACCTTC.